The clone carrying this T cell receptor (beta chain) showed up just a few times. The sample belongs to a study of T cells in Graves' hyperthyroidism and ophthalmopathy. From RNA transcripts, TCR beta CDR3 regions were amplified. TCR CDR3 underwent first-round RT-PCR with the HTBI primer set. TCRdb independently ran MiXCR on the multiplex PCR reads; one entry per CDR3 protein. The profile shows under 350,000 distinct CDR3 sequences, roughly a fifth of them singletons. Stable Graves' hyperthyroidism meant no ophthalmopathy progression within 18 months. The junction had 8 bases not matched to a gene; V was cut back by 6 bases and J by 7 bases. Germline CDR1 MDHEN, CDR2 SYDVKM. The CDR3 has 13 residues.

The sample taken for sequencing was blood. J is TRBJ1-2 and V is TRBV28; 7 nucleotides match TRBD1. The receptor was derived from a woman in her forties or fifties with Graves' hyperthyroidism. CDR3 protein: CASRQQGMGGYTF. Written as DNA, the CDR3 is TGTGCCAGCAGACAACAGGGGATGGGTGGCTACACCTTC.